This TCR beta chain was profiled in a study of blood T cell repertoires in COVID-19. The data were produced by immunoSEQ multiplex PCR, yet TCRdb's version contains in-frame clones alone and is incomplete. The data hold some 300,000 clones, with roughly nine tenths observed a single time. Trimming cost V 2 bases and J 4 bases; bases outside gene matches: 7. The V gene's germline CDR1 is SGHNT and CDR2 YYREEE (reference sequence). This CDR3 is 16 amino acids long. Participant-reported clinical history was the basis for cohort assignment. The source material was PBMCs or T cells enriched from blood (not recorded which). This chain uses TRBV5-4 with TRBJ2-1; 9 positions match TRBD2. This TCR was recovered from a woman aged 25-40 years who had recovered from COVID-19. The CDR3 reads CASSLTRLADYNEQFF. Written as DNA, the CDR3 is TGTGCCAGCAGCTTAACCCGACTAGCGGATTACAATGAGCAGTTCTTC.